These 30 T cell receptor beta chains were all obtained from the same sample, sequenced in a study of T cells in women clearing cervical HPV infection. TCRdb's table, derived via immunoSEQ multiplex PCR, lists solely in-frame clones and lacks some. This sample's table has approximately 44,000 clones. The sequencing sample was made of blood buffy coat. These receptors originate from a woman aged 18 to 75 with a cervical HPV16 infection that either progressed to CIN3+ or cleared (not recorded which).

Here the CDR3 reads CASSSSWPQHF. The DNA read from the CDR3 is TGTGCCAGTAGTTCCTCGTGGCCC. The V gene is TRBV19, the J gene TRBJ1-5; D is undetermined. Read data end 3 residues before the CDR3 end; the end is taken from the germline J gene. Germline assignment: CDR1 LNHDA and CDR2 SQIVND (reference sequence). Trimming left V 5 bases short and J 9 bases short, with 8 bases between. This CDR3 spans 11 amino acids.

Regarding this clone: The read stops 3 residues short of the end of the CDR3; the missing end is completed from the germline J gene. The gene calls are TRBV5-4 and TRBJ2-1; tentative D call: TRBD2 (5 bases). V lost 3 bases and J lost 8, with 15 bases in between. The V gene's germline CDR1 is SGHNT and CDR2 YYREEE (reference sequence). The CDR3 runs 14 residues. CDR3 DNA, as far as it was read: TGTGCCAGCAGCTCCGGACGGCTAGCAGATGAG. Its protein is CASSSGRLADE. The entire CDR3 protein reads CASSSGRLADEQFF.

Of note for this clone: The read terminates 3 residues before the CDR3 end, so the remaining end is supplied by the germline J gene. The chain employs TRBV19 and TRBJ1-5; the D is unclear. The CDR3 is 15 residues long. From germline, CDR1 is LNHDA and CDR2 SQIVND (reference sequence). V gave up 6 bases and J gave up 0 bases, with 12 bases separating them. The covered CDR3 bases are TGTGCCAGTAGCATAACAGATTATAGCAATCAGCCC. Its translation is CASSITDYSNQP. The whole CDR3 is CASSITDYSNQPQHF.

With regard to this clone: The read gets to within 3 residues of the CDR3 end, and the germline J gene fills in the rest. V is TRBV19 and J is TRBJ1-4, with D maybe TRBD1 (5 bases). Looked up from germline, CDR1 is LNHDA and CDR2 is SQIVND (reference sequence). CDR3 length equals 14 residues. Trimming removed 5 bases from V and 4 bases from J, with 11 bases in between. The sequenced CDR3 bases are TGTGCCAGTAGTTCCCGGGACTATAATGAAAAA. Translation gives CASSSRDYNEK. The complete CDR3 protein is CASSSRDYNEKLFF.

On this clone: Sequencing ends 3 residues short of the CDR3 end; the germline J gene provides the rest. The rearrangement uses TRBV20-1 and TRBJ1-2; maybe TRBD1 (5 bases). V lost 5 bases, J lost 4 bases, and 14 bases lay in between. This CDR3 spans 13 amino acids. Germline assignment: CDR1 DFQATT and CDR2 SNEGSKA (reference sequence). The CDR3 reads CSAGSGEFYGYTF. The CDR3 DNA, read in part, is TGCAGTGCTGGGTCGGGGGAATTCTATGGC.

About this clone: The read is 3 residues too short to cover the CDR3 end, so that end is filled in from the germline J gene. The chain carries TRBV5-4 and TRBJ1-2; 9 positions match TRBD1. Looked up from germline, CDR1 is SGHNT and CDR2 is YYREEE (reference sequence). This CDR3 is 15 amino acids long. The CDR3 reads CASSQYRDRAVSYTF. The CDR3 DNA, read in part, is TGTGCCAGCAGCCAATATCGGGACAGGGCGGTAAGC.

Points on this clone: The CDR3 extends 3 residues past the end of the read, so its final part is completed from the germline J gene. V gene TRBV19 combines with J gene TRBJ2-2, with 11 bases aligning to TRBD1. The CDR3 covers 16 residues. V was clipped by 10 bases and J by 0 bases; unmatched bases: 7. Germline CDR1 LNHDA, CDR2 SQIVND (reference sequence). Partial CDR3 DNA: TGTGCCACCCACGGGACAGGGGGACCGAACACCGGGGAG. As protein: CATHGTGGPNTGE. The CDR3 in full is CATHGTGGPNTGELFF.

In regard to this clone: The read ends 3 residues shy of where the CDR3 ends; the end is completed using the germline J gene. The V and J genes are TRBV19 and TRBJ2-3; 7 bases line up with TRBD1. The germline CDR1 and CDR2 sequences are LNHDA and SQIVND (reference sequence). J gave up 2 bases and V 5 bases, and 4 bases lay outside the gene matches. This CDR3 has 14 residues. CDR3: CASSPQGVTDTQYF. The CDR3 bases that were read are TGTGCCAGTAGTCCCCAGGGGGTCACAGATACG.

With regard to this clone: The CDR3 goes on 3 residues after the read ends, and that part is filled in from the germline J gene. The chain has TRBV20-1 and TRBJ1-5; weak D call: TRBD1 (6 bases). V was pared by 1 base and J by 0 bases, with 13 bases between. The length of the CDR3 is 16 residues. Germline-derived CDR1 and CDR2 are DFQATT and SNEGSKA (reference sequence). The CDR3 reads CSARGRTDHSNQPQHF. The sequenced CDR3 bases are TGCAGTGCTAGAGGGCGGACAGACCATAGCAATCAGCCC.

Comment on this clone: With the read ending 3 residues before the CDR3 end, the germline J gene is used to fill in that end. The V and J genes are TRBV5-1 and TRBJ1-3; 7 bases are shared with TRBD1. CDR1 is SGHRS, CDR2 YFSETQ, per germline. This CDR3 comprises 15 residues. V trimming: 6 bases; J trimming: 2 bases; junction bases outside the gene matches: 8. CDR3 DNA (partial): TGCGCCAGCACCGAAACAGGGGCCCCTGGAAACACC. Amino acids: CASTETGAPGNT. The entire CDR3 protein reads CASTETGAPGNTIYF. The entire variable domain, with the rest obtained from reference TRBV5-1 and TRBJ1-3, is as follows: KAGVTQTPRYLIKTRGQQVTLSCSPISGHRSVSWYQQTPGQGLQFLFEYFSETQRNKGNFPGRFSGRQFSNSRSEMNVSTLELGDSALYLCASTETGAPGNTIYFGEGSWLTVV.

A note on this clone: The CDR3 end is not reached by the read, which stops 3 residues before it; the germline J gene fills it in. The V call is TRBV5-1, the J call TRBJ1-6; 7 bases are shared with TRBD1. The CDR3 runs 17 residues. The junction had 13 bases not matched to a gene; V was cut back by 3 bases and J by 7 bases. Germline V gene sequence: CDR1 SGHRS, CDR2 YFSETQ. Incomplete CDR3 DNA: TGCGCCAGCAGCTGGACCCTCGGGACAGTCTTGAATTCACCC. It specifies CASSWTLGTVLNSP. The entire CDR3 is CASSWTLGTVLNSPLHF.

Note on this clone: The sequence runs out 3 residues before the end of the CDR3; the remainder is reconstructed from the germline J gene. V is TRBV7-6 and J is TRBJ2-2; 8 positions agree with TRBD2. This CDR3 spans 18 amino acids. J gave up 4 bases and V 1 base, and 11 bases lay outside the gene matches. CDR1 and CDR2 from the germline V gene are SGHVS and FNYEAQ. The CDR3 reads CASSLESSGRPITGELFF. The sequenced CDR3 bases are TGTGCCAGCAGCTTAGAGTCCAGCGGGAGACCGATCACCGGGGAG.

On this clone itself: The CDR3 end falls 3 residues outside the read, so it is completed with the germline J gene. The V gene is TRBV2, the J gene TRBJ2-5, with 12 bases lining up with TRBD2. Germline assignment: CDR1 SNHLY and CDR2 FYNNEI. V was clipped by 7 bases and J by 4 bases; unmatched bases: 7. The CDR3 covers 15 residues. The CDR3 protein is CASNRLAGEVETQYF. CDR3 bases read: TGTGCCAGCAATCGACTAGCGGGGGAGGTAGAGACC.

CDR3 DNA, as far as it was read: TGTGCCAGCAGTGGGGGACTAGCGGGGTCCTACAATGAG. Amino acid sequence: CASSGGLAGSYNE. The whole CDR3 region reads CASSGGLAGSYNEQFF. The V and J genes are TRBV6-1 and TRBJ2-1; 13 nucleotides agree with TRBD2. Read sequence stops 3 residues before the CDR3 end, and the germline J gene provides the missing end. Germline V gene lookup returns CDR1 MNHNS and CDR2 SASEGT. The CDR3 covers 16 residues. V shed 4 bases, J shed 1 base, and the junction held 1 base outside the gene matches.

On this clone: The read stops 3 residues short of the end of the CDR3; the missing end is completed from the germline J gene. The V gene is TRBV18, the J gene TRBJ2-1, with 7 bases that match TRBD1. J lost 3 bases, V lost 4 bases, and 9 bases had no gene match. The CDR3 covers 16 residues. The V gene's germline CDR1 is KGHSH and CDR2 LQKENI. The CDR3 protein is CASSLEIGTVYNEQFF. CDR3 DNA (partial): TGTGCCAGCTCACTCGAAATTGGGACAGTCTACAATGAG.

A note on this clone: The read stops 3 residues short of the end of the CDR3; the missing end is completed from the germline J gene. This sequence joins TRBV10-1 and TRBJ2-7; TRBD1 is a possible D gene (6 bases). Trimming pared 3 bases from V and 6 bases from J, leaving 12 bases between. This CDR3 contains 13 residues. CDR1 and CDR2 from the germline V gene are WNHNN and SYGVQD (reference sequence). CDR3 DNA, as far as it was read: TGCGCCAGCAGTGAATTGGGGGCCACCGAG. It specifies CASSELGATE. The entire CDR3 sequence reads CASSELGATEQYF.

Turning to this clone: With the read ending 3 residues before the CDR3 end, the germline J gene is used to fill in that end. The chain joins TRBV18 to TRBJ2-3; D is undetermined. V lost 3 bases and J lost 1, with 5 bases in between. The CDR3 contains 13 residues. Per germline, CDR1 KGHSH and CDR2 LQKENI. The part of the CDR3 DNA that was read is TGTGCCAGCTCACCCCAGGGCACAGATACG. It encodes CASSPQGTDT. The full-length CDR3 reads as CASSPQGTDTQYF.

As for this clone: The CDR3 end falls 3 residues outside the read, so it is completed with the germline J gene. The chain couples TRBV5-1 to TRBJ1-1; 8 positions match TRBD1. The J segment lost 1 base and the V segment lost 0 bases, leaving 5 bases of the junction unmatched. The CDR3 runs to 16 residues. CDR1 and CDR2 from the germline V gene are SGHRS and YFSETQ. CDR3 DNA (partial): TGCGCCAGCAGCTTGGCTCAGGGGGCGGGGAACACTGAA. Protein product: CASSLAQGAGNTE. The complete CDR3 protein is CASSLAQGAGNTEAFF.

The CDR3 sequence is CASSAHGDRTSSGNTIYF. The CDR3 bases that were read are TGTGCCAGCAGCGCGCACGGGGACAGGACAAGCTCTGGAAACACC. The chain has TRBV2 and TRBJ1-3; 8 nucleotides agree with TRBD1. The CDR3 end is not reached by the read, which stops 3 residues before it; the germline J gene fills it in. Germline-derived CDR1 and CDR2 are SNHLY and FYNNEI. The CDR3 loop spans 18 amino acids. V lost 6 bases, J lost 0 bases, and 13 bases stayed unmatched.

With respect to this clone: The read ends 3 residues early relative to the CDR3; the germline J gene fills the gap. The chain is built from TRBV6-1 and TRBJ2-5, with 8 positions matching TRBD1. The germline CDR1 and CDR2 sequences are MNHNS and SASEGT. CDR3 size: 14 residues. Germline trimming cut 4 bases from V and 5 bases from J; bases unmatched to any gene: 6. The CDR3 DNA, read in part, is TGTGCCAGCAGTGCGGACAGGGTGCGCGAGACC. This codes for CASSADRVRET. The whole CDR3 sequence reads CASSADRVRETQYF.

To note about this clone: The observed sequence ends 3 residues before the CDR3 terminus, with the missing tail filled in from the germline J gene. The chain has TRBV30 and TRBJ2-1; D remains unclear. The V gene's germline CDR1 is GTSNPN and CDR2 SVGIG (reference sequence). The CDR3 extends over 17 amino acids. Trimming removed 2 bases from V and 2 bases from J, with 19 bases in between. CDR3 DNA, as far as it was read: TGTGCCTGGAGTAGTGGGCCAAACTCCCTCCCCTACAATGAG. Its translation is CAWSSGPNSLPYNE. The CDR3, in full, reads CAWSSGPNSLPYNEQFF.

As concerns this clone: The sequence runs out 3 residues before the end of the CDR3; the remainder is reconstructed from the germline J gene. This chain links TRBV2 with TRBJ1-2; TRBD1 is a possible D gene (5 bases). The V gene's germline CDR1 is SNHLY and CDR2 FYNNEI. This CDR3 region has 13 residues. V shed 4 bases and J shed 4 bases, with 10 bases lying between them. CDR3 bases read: TGTGCCAGCAGTGGGGGTAGGGGCTATGGC. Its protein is CASSGGRGYG. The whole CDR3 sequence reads CASSGGRGYGYTF.

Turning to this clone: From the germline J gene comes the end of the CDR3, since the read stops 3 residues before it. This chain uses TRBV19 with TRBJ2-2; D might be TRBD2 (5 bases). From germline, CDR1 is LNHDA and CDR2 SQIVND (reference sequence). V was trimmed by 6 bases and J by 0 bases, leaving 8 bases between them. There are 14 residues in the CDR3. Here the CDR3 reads CASRVATNTGELFF. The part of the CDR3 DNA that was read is TGTGCCAGTAGGGTAGCGACGAACACCGGGGAG.

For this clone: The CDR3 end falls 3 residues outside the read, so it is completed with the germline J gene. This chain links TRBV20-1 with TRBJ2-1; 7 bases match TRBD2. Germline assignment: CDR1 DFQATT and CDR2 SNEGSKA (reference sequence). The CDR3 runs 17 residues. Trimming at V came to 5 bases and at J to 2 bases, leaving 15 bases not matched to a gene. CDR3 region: CSAGPASGNRAYNEQFF. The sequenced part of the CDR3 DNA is TGCAGTGCTGGCCCGGCGAGCGGGAATCGGGCCTACAATGAG.

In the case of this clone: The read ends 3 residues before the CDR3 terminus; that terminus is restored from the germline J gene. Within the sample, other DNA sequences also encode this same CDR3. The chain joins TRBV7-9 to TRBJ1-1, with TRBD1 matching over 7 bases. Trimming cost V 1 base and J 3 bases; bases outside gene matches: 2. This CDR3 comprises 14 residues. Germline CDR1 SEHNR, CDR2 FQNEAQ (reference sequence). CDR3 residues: CASSLGQGYTEAFF. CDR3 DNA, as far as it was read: TGTGCCAGCAGCTTAGGACAGGGTTACACTGAA.

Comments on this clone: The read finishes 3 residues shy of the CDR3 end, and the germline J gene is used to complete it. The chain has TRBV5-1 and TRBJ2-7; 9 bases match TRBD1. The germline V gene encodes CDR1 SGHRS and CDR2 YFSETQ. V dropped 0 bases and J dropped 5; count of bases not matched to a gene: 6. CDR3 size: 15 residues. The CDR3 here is CASSLDRGRINEQYF. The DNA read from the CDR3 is TGCGCCAGCAGCTTGGACAGGGGGCGCATCAACGAG.

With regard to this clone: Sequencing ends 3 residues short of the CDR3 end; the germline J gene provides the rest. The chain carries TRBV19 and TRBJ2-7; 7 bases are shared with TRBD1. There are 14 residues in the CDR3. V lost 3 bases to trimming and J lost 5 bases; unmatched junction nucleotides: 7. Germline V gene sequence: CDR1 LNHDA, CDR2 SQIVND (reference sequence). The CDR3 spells CASSMSQTGNEQYF. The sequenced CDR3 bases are TGTGCCAGTAGTATGTCGCAGACAGGGAACGAG.

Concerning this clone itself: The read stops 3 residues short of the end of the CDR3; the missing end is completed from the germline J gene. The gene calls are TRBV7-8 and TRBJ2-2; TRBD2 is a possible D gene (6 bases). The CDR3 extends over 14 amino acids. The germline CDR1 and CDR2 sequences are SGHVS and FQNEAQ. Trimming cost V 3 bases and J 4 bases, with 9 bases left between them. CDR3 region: CASSFAGITGELFF. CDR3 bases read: TGTGCCAGCAGCTTTGCGGGGATCACCGGGGAG.

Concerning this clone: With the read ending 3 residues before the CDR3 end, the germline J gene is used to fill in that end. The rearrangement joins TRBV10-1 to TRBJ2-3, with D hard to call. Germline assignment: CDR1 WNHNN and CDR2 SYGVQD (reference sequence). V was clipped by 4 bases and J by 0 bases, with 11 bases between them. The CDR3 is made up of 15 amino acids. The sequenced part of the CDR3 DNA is TGCGCCAGCAGTGTGGAGCGAACAAGCACAGATACG. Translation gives CASSVERTSTDT. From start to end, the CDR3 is CASSVERTSTDTQYF.

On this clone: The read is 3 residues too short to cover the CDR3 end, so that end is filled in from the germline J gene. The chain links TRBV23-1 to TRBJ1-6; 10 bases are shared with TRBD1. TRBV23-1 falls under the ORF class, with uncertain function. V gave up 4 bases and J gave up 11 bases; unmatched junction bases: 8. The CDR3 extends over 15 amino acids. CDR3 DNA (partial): TGCGCCAGCAGTCCCGGGACAGGGGCTAGTGCACCC. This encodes CASSPGTGASAP. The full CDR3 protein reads CASSPGTGASAPLHF.